This T cell receptor (beta chain) was profiled in a study of blood T cell repertoires in COVID-19. Study-level information: Both acute and convalescent COVID-19 samples were obtained from the United States, Italy and Spain. Sample material is recorded as cDNA or gDNA derived from T cells, B-cell-depleted T cells, or PBMCs.

Methods used by the authors: Estimates of nucleated cell counts were drawn from the amplification of reference gene primers. Here immunoSEQ multiplex PCR was the method, and the copy in TCRdb shows in-frame clones only, minus some. V and J calls and clone size follow that table, whereas D and trimming were derived from the DNA. The sample records roughly 120,000 clones, less than 95% being singletons. Germline CDR1 MNHNY, CDR2 SVGAGI (reference sequence). There are 16 residues in the CDR3. V shed 6 bases, J shed 0 bases, and the junction held 8 bases outside the gene matches. This TCR was sampled from a human donor with active COVID-19. The donor label of this sample is uncertain. The chain links TRBV6-6 to TRBJ2-1; 7 nucleotides agree with TRBD1. Sample: peripheral blood. The CDR3 is CASRGQQGLSYNEQFF. The CDR3 coding sequence is TGTGCCAGCAGAGGGCAACAGGGGCTCTCCTACAATGAGCAGTTCTTC.